This TCR beta chain stems from a study of blood T cell repertoires in COVID-19. The table came from immunoSEQ multiplex PCR; TCRdb's copy has only in-frame clones and leaves some out. In the table there are under 200,000 clones, more than 65% of which are singletons. V dropped 2 bases and J dropped 3; count of bases not matched to a gene: 9. This CDR3 has 16 amino acids. The germline CDR1 and CDR2 sequences are MNHEY and SVGEGT. This clone was detected only a few times. The cohort comprised adults aged 18 to 89 years residing in 20 to 30 US areas. Cohort 3 donors counted as recovered after two negative PCRs, clearance, or resolved symptoms.

The gene calls are TRBV6-2 or TRBV6-3 and TRBJ2-7; 8 nucleotides align to TRBD2. This TCR came from a man aged 45-65 years who had recovered from COVID-19. Sequencing was carried out using PBMCs or T cells enriched from blood (not recorded which). CDR3 DNA: TGTGCCAGCAGTTACGCCTTGGGACTAGTCGACTACGAGCAGTACTTC. Its translation: CASSYALGLVDYEQYF.